These 2 T cell receptor beta chains originate from one sample sequenced in a study of blood T cell repertoires in COVID-19. Produced via immunoSEQ multiplex PCR; TCRdb's table is partial and in-frame only. The sample holds 90,000 to 140,000 clones, about 85% seen once. Sequenced material: peripheral blood. Receptors originate from a man over 45 with acute or convalescent COVID-19.

The chain carries TRBV9 and TRBJ2-1, with 13 bases matching TRBD2. CDR1 SGDLS and CDR2 YYNGEE come from the germline V gene. CDR3 length: 17 amino acids. V was clipped by 5 bases and J by 6 bases; unmatched bases: 11. The CDR3 nucleotides are TGTGCCAGCAGTTATATACTAGCGGGGGGGCAGGTCAATGAGCAGTTCTTC. Translation gives CASSYILAGGQVNEQFF.

This chain connects TRBV4-1 to TRBJ2-7, with 8 bases fitting TRBD1. V was pared by 1 base and J by 0 bases, with 5 bases of the junction left unmatched. Germline CDR1 is MGHRA and CDR2 is YSYEKL. This CDR3 contains 16 residues. In DNA, the CDR3 is TGCGCCAGCAGCCAAGTTGGGACAGGTAACTCCTACGAGCAGTACTTC. Its protein product is CASSQVGTGNSYEQYF.